This T cell receptor (beta chain) was profiled in a study of vaccination and CD4 T cells after COVID-19. The overall study: Investigators drew the post-COVID samples a median around 100 days after diagnosis, with a range of 35 to 161. The authors gave control cultures a CEFX pool, an HIV-1 Nef pool, or no peptide.

Sequenced with the Oncomine TCR Beta short-read assay was DNA taken from cultured CD4+ T cells. TCRdb used MiXCR to reprocess the PCR reads, holding one entry per CDR3 protein. The sample lists around 20,000 distinct CDR3 sequences, around 40% occurring once. The treatment was: roughly 10-day PBMC culture with coronavirus spike peptide pools or control peptides (ViraFEST assay). With peptide pools, ViraFEST first expanded antigen-specific T cells and afterwards sequenced their TCRs. Days 3 and 7 saw half the medium swapped for fresh IL-2 medium. The CDR3 runs 15 residues. The V segment lost 0 bases and the J segment 3 bases; nucleotides outside the gene matches: 5. Germline V lookup: CDR1 GTSNPN, CDR2 SVGIG (reference sequence). This clonotype was seen more than once but under ten times. The antigen remains undetermined.

The receptor comes from a human donor who had recovered from COVID-19. The sample in question was CD4+ T cells from blood, cultured in vitro, obtained after SARS-CoV-2 vaccination. The chain recombines TRBV30 with TRBJ1-2, with 9 bases identical to TRBD1. The DNA for the CDR3 is TGTGCCTGGAGTGTAGCGGGACAGGGAGACTATGGCTACACCTTC. Protein sequence: CAWSVAGQGDYGYTF.